This entry lists 20 T cell receptor beta chains sequenced from one sample in a study of T cells in Graves' hyperthyroidism and ophthalmopathy. The investigators amplified TCR beta CDR3 regions from RNA transcripts. HTBI primers were employed in a first-round RT-PCR of the TCR CDR3. TCRdb used MiXCR to reprocess the multiplex PCR reads, holding one entry per CDR3 protein. The sample has roughly 400,000 distinct CDR3 sequences, 15% to 19% seen once. The sample consisted of blood. All receptors derive from a woman aged 18 to 35 with Graves' hyperthyroidism that later progressed to Graves' ophthalmopathy.

This clonotype has a handful of counts. CDR3 sequence reads: CASSSIGPGVQGEGEQYF. CDR3 bases: TGTGCCAGCAGTTCAATAGGTCCGGGAGTCCAGGGAGAGGGCGAGCAGTACTTC. The chain carries TRBV28 and TRBJ2-7; D possibly corresponds to TRBD2 (6 bases). The V gene lost 4 bases and the J gene lost 6 bases, with 28 bases spanning the gap. Germline CDR1 MDHEN, CDR2 SYDVKM. This CDR3 contains 18 residues.

This clonotype was counted many times. The rearrangement uses TRBV7-2 and TRBJ2-7; D possibly corresponds to TRBD1 (6 bases). CDR1 is SGHTA, CDR2 FQGNSA, per germline. V lost 5 bases to trimming and J lost 6 bases, with 14 bases between them. CDR3 size: 13 residues. Here the CDR3 reads CASSHPTGIEQYF. The CDR3, as DNA: TGTGCCAGCAGCCACCCAACAGGGATCGAGCAGTACTTC.

The chain has TRBV5-6 and TRBJ2-4, with D uncertain. CDR1 and CDR2 from the germline V gene are SGHDT and YYEEEE. This CDR3 is built from 17 residues. V was shortened by 1 base and J by 1 base, with 15 bases between the two germline ends. The DNA of the CDR3 is TGTGCCAGCAGCTTGTCTGTTGTGGACGGGGCCAAAAACATTCAGTACTTC. It yields the protein CASSLSVVDGAKNIQYF.

The chain has TRBV20-1 and TRBJ2-1; 8 nucleotides align to TRBD2. J lost 7 bases, V lost 6 bases, and 23 bases had no gene match. The germline gives CDR1 DFQATT, CDR2 SNEGSKA (reference sequence). There are 18 residues in the CDR3. DNA of the CDR3: TGCAGTGCCCACGAGCAAGACTTAGCGGGACCTAGGAGAAATGAGCAGTTCTTC. This encodes CSAHEQDLAGPRRNEQFF.

This clonotype occurred a few times. The V gene is TRBV2, the J gene TRBJ1-2; TRBD1 agrees at 9 bases. Unmatched junction bases numbered 20, after V lost 5 bases and J lost 7 bases. The CDR3 is 18 amino acids. The germline V gene has CDR1 SNHLY and CDR2 FYNNEI. For the CDR3, the DNA is TGTGCCAGCAGTCCCTACCGTCCCGGGACAGGGAGCTCGGCTGGCTACACCTTC. It encodes CASSPYRPGTGSSAGYTF.

This clonotype was counted only a few times. The V gene is TRBV7-8, the J gene TRBJ1-2; 7 positions match TRBD1. Per germline, CDR1 SGHVS and CDR2 FQNEAQ. V dropped 5 bases and J dropped 3; count of bases not matched to a gene: 3. The CDR3 consists of 13 residues. CDR3 protein: CASSNTGDYGYTF. The DNA for the CDR3 is TGTGCCAGCAGCAATACAGGGGACTATGGCTACACCTTC. The entire variable domain, with the rest obtained from reference TRBV7-8 and TRBJ1-2, is as follows: GAGVSQSPRYKVAKRGQDVALRCDPISGHVSLFWYQQALGQGPEFLTYFQNEAQLDKSGLPSDRFFAERPEGSVSTLKIQRTQQEDSAVYLCASSNTGDYGYTFGSGTRLTVV.

This clonotype was counted between two and nine times. The chain is built from TRBV20-1 and TRBJ1-4; D is undetermined. From germline, CDR1 is DFQATT and CDR2 SNEGSKA (reference sequence). CDR3 length: 13 residues. V lost 5 bases, J lost 8 bases, and 15 bases lay in between. CDR3 coding DNA: TGCAGTGCTGGAGCCACGCCCAGCGAAAAACTGTTTTTT. Translation gives CSAGATPSEKLFF.

This clonotype has more than one count but fewer than ten. The genes are TRBV4-1 and TRBJ2-7; maybe TRBD1 (5 bases). This CDR3 region has 16 residues. V was pared by 1 base and J by 3 bases, with 16 bases between. The germline V gene encodes CDR1 MGHRA and CDR2 YSYEKL. The CDR3 bases are TGCGCCAGCAGCCAAGGGTGGATGGGGCCCCGCTACGAGCAGTACTTC. Translated: CASSQGWMGPRYEQYF.

Of note for this clonotype: Relative to the germline gene, one junction end is altered; a read error may explain this. The DNA for the CDR3 is TGCAGTGCTAGAGTGGCGGGCTCCTGCAATGAGCAGTTCTTC. It encodes CSARVAGSCNEQFF. The chain couples TRBV20-1 to TRBJ2-1; tentatively, D is TRBD2 (5 bases). CDR3 length equals 14 residues. Germline-derived CDR1 and CDR2 are DFQATT and SNEGSKA (reference sequence).

This clonotype showed up many times. The chain couples TRBV7-6 to TRBJ2-1; D is unresolved. V was clipped by 5 bases and J by 0 bases, with 11 bases between them. The CDR3 length is 15 residues. CDR1 SGHVS and CDR2 FNYEAQ come from the germline V gene. The DNA for the CDR3 is TGTGCCAGCAGCCAAACACCAAGCTCCTACAATGAGCAGTTCTTC. Protein sequence: CASSQTPSSYNEQFF.

The chain recombines TRBV27 with TRBJ1-1, with D possibly matching TRBD1 (5 bases). The CDR3 totals 15 residues. CDR1 and CDR2 from the germline V gene are MNHEY and SMNVEV (reference sequence). V was cut by 8 bases and J by 0 bases, with 16 bases left in between. CDR3 bases: TGTGCCAGCTCCATCGGCCGGGGGATGAACACTGAAGCTTTCTTT. It specifies CASSIGRGMNTEAFF.

The genes are TRBV15 and TRBJ2-1; D may correspond to TRBD1 or TRBD2 (5 bases each). The V end was cut by 8 bases, the J end by 2 bases, with 13 bases between. The CDR3 extends over 14 amino acids. CDR1 is LNHNV and CDR2 is YYDKDF in the germline V gene (reference sequence). CDR3 DNA sequence: TGTGCCACCTCCGGGGCGTATACCTACAATGAGCAGTTCTTC. This codes for CATSGAYTYNEQFF.

The rearrangement joins TRBV2 to TRBJ2-1, with D perhaps matching TRBD1 (5 bases). The CDR3 runs to 12 residues. V dropped 6 bases and J dropped 8 bases, with 11 bases sitting between them. Germline-derived CDR1 and CDR2 are SNHLY and FYNNEI. CDR3 protein: CASRGQVDEQFF. CDR3 nucleotides: TGTGCCAGCAGGGGGCAGGTCGATGAGCAGTTCTTC.

The gene calls are TRBV4-3 and TRBJ2-5; 11 nucleotides match TRBD2. The ends lost 0 bases at V and 9 bases at J; junction bases unmatched: 3. The CDR3 length is 14 residues. CDR1 and CDR2 from the germline V gene are LGHNA and YSLEER. CDR3 nucleotides: TGCGCCAGCAGCCAAGAGAAACTAGCGGGGGCCCAGTACTTC. Protein sequence: CASSQEKLAGAQYF.

This clonotype has a count of ten or more. The rearrangement joins TRBV30 to TRBJ2-2; 16 bases are shared with TRBD2. Germline assignment: CDR1 GTSNPN and CDR2 SVGIG (reference sequence). This CDR3 contains 17 residues. The V segment lost 8 bases and the J segment 4 bases; nucleotides outside the gene matches: 10. CDR3 sequence reads: CAGGGGLAGGTTGELFF. CDR3 coding DNA: TGTGCCGGAGGGGGGGGACTAGCGGGAGGGACCACCGGGGAGCTGTTTTTT.

In this sample, this clonotype turned up many times. V is TRBV3-1 and J is TRBJ1-2, with TRBD1 identical over 8 bases. CDR1 is LGHDT, CDR2 YNNKEL, per germline (reference sequence). Losses at the gene ends were 4 bases for V and 8 bases for J; bases not matched to a gene: 12. The CDR3 loop spans 15 amino acids. The CDR3 spells CASSRYGGQGNGYTF. The DNA for the CDR3 is TGTGCCAGCAGCCGCTATGGAGGACAGGGCAACGGCTACACCTTC.

There are a few counts of this clonotype. With a much larger clone just one base away, this may be a read error. Because the CDR3 is missing its conserved closing phenylalanine or tryptophan, this is likely a read error. This chain connects TRBV6-1 to TRBJ2-7; 12 bases fit TRBD2. The CDR3 is 15 residues long. Germline V gene data show CDR1 as MNHNS and CDR2 as SASEGT. Unmatched junction bases numbered 6, after V lost 5 bases and J lost 4 bases. In DNA form, the CDR3 reads TGTGCCAGCAGTACGACTAGCGGGAGTCTTTACGAGCAGTACCTC. Translated: CASSTTSGSLYEQYL.

This clonotype was detected ten times or more. The gene calls are TRBV2 and TRBJ2-2, with 10 bases identical to TRBD2. Germline CDR1 and CDR2: SNHLY and FYNNEI. The CDR3 length is 15 residues. V trimming: 7 bases; J trimming: 6 bases; junction bases outside the gene matches: 8. CDR3 residues: CASKAGLAGAGELFF. In DNA form, the CDR3 reads TGTGCCAGCAAAGCGGGGCTAGCGGGAGCCGGGGAGCTGTTTTTT.

This clonotype has at least ten counts. The CDR3 DNA is TGTGCCAGCAGCTCTAGTCGTGGTGAGCAGTTCTTC. Translated: CASSSSRGEQFF. The chain joins TRBV7-2 to TRBJ2-1; D gene ambiguous. Trimming stripped 4 bases from V and 9 bases from J, with 10 bases between. In germline, CDR1 is SGHTA, CDR2 FQGNSA. The CDR3 spans 12 residues.

This clonotype occurred many times. This chain connects TRBV28 to TRBJ1-1; 7 nucleotides align to TRBD1. Germline loops: CDR1 MDHEN, CDR2 SYDVKM. V trimming: 5 bases; J trimming: 0 bases; junction bases outside the gene matches: 9. The CDR3 spans 16 residues. CDR3 sequence: CASSPSGTVMNTEAFF. Written as DNA, the CDR3 is TGTGCCAGCAGTCCCTCGGGGACAGTTATGAACACTGAAGCTTTCTTT.